This T cell receptor beta chain derives from a study of siplizumab effects on memory and regulatory T cells. Per sample, the assay covered approximately 100,000 TCR templates. The table came from immunoSEQ multiplex PCR; TCRdb's copy has only in-frame clones and leaves some out. The sample records around 61,000 clones, just over 95% being singletons. About this clone: Its antigen is as yet unknown.

Germline values: CDR1 LNHNV, CDR2 YYDKDF (reference sequence). The J segment lost 12 bases and the V segment lost 3 bases, leaving 12 bases of the junction unmatched. CDR3 length: 16 amino acids. Whole-study results and caveats: Apparently more diverse than memory cells, naive T cells also seemed major alloresponse contributors. The study found that mappable alloreactive CD4+ clones averaged around 72% Treg-derived with siplizumab and approximately 27% in controls.

In three donor pairs, unstimulated naive, memory, effector memory and TEMRA subsets were sequenced. This TCR was recovered from a human donor in good health. What was sequenced was naive CD8+ T cells sorted from blood. The chain combines TRBV15 with TRBJ2-1; 12 bases match TRBD1. CDR3 residues: CATSSRDRGPAGVQFF. The CDR3 DNA reads as TGTGCCACCAGCAGTCGGGACAGGGGGCCCGCCGGCGTGCAGTTCTTC.